This T cell receptor (beta chain) came from a study of T cells in Graves' hyperthyroidism and ophthalmopathy. TCR beta CDR3 regions were amplified from RNA transcripts. The HTBI set primed first-round TCR CDR3 RT-PCR. Each CDR3 protein is one row after TCRdb ran MiXCR on the multiplex PCR reads. The table lists more than 500,000 distinct CDR3 sequences, around 15% of them singletons. The CDR3 runs to 14 residues. Trimming cost V 4 bases and J 1 base, with 8 bases left between them. CDR1 is SGHRS, CDR2 YFSETQ, per germline. This chain uses TRBV5-1 with TRBJ2-2, with unresolved D. The receptor was isolated from a woman between 25 and 40 years old with Graves' hyperthyroidism. The sample was blood. CDR3 nucleotides: TGCGCCAGCAGCAATACACTGAACACCGGGGAGCTGTTTTTT. Amino acid sequence: CASSNTLNTGELFF.